The sequence of this T cell receptor (beta chain) was determined in a study of T-cell reconstitution after alpha-beta-depleted transplantation in children. Study-level results: After one year, T-cell counts and TCRbeta diversity mostly came from new T cells.

The length of the CDR3 is 12 residues. The V gene lost 7 bases and the J gene lost 2 bases, with 5 bases spanning the gap. Unique molecular identifiers were used in preparing the TCRbeta library. TCRdb re-analysed the PCR reads in MiXCR, keeping a single row per CDR3 protein. The sample lists 250,000 to 300,000 distinct CDR3 sequences, around 10% occurring once. This clonotype showed up many times. The antigen is unknown. This clonotype was obtained from a boy under three years old with acute myeloid leukemia, due to receive a stem cell transplant. Sequencing used PBMCs, obtained before TCRalphabeta/CD19-depleted stem cell transplant. The chain links TRBV12-3 or TRBV12-4 to TRBJ2-2; no firm D call. The CDR3 bases are TGTGCCAGCACCTCAAACACCGGGGAGCTGTTTTTT. Its translation: CASTSNTGELFF.